The rows below give T cell receptor beta chains drawn from one sample of a study of CXCR3-negative and CXCR3-positive naive CD8 T cells. Each CDR3 protein gets one entry in TCRdb, which reprocessed the 5' RACE reads and gives no DNA. In all, the sample yields around 52,000 distinct CDR3 sequences. The sequencing input was memory CD8+ T cells from blood. These receptors came from a human donor in good health. Some clones in this sample may be carry-over from other donors' samples. The CDR3 runs from the conserved cysteine through the conserved F or W.

v_gene	j_gene	CDR3aa
TRBV7-2	TRBJ2-7	CASSSASPRAIRNEQYF
TRBV7-9	TRBJ2-3	CASSPTVVDTQYF
TRBV28	TRBJ2-3	CASSFVAGTDTQYF
TRBV7-3	TRBJ2-3	CASSQLGTDTDTQYF
TRBV29-1	TRBJ1-4	CSVAQGNSNEKLFF
TRBV6-4	TRBJ2-3	CASSEPPSDSISTDTQYF
TRBV7-3	TRBJ1-1	CASSLMGGGDTEAFF
TRBV4-2	TRBJ1-1	CASSQALGQGMNTEAFF
TRBV20-1	TRBJ2-7	CSARPGQGIYEQYF
TRBV10-3	TRBJ2-7	CAIRVGSSSYEQYF
TRBV28	TRBJ2-3	CASSLHTSGSSTDTQYF